These 25 T cell receptor beta chains were sequenced from one sample in a study of blood T cell repertoires in COVID-19. Profiling relied on immunoSEQ multiplex PCR, and the TCRdb table lists in-frame clones only, not all of them. In the table there are approximately 140,000 clones, more than 80% of which are singletons. The sequenced sample consisted of peripheral blood. All receptors come from a man between 18 and 35 years old with COVID-19, enrolled during active disease.

This rearrangement joins TRBV11-3 to TRBJ2-7; 7 bases are a match to TRBD2. V was clipped by 5 bases and J by 2 bases; unmatched bases: 6. Per the germline V gene, CDR1 is SGHNT and CDR2 is YENEEA. CDR3 size: 14 residues. The CDR3 DNA follows: TGTGCCAGCAGCAATACTAGCGAGACCTACGAGCAGTACTTC. Translating it yields CASSNTSETYEQYF. The variable domain in full, with the rest retrieved from reference TRBV11-3 and TRBJ2-7, is EAGVVQSPRYKIIEKKQPVAFWCNPISGHNTLYWYLQNLGQGPELLIRYENEEAVDDSQLPKDRFSAERLKGVDSTLKIQPAELGDSAVYLCASSNTSETYEQYFGPGTRLTVT.

The rearrangement links TRBV5-1 to TRBJ2-7; D remains ambiguous. V dropped 0 bases and J dropped 6 bases, with 7 bases sitting between them. Germline V gene data show CDR1 as SGHRS and CDR2 as YFSETQ. This CDR3 region has 12 residues. For the CDR3, the DNA is TGCGCCAGCAGCTTGGCCTATGGCGAGCAGTACTTC. Translated, it gives CASSLAYGEQYF.

This clone showed up just once. CDR3 sequence (DNA): TGTGCCAGCAGTCGGGGAATGAGCAATCAGCCCCAGCATTTT. It yields the protein CASSRGMSNQPQHF. V usage is TRBV2 and J usage is TRBJ1-5; D unresolved. V was clipped by 5 bases and J by 1 base, with 9 bases between them. The CDR3 contains 14 residues. From germline, CDR1 is SNHLY and CDR2 FYNNEI.

The DNA for the CDR3 is TGTGCCAGCAGCCGGAGCGTCTCAGATACGCAGTATTTT. The encoded protein is CASSRSVSDTQYF. The rearrangement joins TRBV3-1 (or the pseudogene TRBV3-2) to TRBJ2-3; D is ambiguous. V was cut by 4 bases and J by 4 bases, with 9 bases left in between. The germline V gene encodes CDR1 LGHDT and CDR2 YNNKEL (reference sequence). The CDR3 spans 13 residues.

This clone was seen just once. This chain links TRBV19 with TRBJ2-1, with TRBD2 identical over 10 bases. The V and J ends lost 5 bases and 7 bases, in that order; junction bases with no gene match: 5. Germline CDR1 and CDR2: LNHDA and SQIVND (reference sequence). The CDR3 runs to 14 residues. CDR3 protein: CASSRLAGANEQFF. The CDR3 coding sequence is TGTGCCAGTAGTCGACTAGCGGGTGCGAATGAGCAGTTCTTC.

This clone has more than one count but fewer than ten. V and J are TRBV7-3 and TRBJ2-3; D unresolved. V dropped 4 bases and J dropped 0 bases, with 8 bases sitting between them. The germline gives CDR1 SGHTA, CDR2 FQGTGA. The CDR3 covers 14 residues. Written as DNA, the CDR3 is TGTGCCAGCAGCTGGGCCTATAGCACAGATACGCAGTATTTT. It is translated as CASSWAYSTDTQYF. Based on the CDR3 plus reference TRBV7-3 and TRBJ2-3, the full variable domain is GAGVSQTPSNKVTEKGKYVELRCDPISGHTALYWYRQSLGQGPEFLIYFQGTGAADDSGLPNDRFFAVRPEGSVSTLKIQRTERGDSAVYLCASSWAYSTDTQYFGPGTRLTVL.

The rearrangement links TRBV28 to TRBJ2-2; no clear D gene. The CDR3 loop spans 15 amino acids. Germline loops: CDR1 MDHEN, CDR2 SYDVKM. V was shortened by 4 bases and J by 1 base, with 10 bases between the two germline ends. Here the CDR3 DNA reads TGTGCCAGCAGTTCAGACATGTGGAACACCGGGGAGCTGTTTTTT. Translation gives CASSSDMWNTGELFF. Full variable domain (missing parts from reference TRBV28 and TRBJ2-2): DVKVTQSSRYLVKRTGEKVFLECVQDMDHENMFWYRQDPGLGLRLIYFSYDVKMKEKGDIPEGYSVSREKKERFSLILESASTNQTSMYLCASSSDMWNTGELFFGEGSRLTVL.

The chain links TRBV4-1 to TRBJ1-1; D not resolved. Looked up from germline, CDR1 is MGHRA and CDR2 is YSYEKL. The CDR3 is 14 residues long. V lost 1 base and J 3 bases, leaving 9 bases between the germline ends. The CDR3 nucleotides read TGCGCCAGCAGCCAAGTCTGGCCCCACACTGAAGCTTTCTTT. Translated: CASSQVWPHTEAFF.

V and J are TRBV3-1 (or the pseudogene TRBV3-2) and TRBJ2-2, with D possibly matching TRBD2 (6 bases). The CDR3 extends over 18 amino acids. V lost 4 bases, J lost 0 bases, and 18 bases lay in between. CDR1 is LGHDT and CDR2 is YNNKEL in the germline V gene (reference sequence). CDR3 sequence (DNA): TGTGCCAGCAGCCGGGTGGTACTTAGCGGAACGAACACCGGGGAGCTGTTTTTT. It translates to CASSRVVLSGTNTGELFF.

The chain carries TRBV9 and TRBJ1-6; TRBD1 agrees at 9 bases. This CDR3 is 14 amino acids long. In germline, CDR1 is SGDLS, CDR2 YYNGEE. V shed 4 bases, J shed 10 bases, and the junction held 6 bases outside the gene matches. CDR3 sequence: CASSTGQGWSPLHF. The CDR3, as DNA: TGTGCCAGCAGCACCGGACAGGGGTGGTCACCCCTCCACTTT.

The gene calls are TRBV6-5 and TRBJ2-5; possibly TRBD2 for D (7 bases). The V gene lost 11 bases and the J gene lost 1 base, with 14 bases spanning the gap. Germline CDR1 reads MNHEY; CDR2 reads SVGAGI. CDR3 size: 13 residues. As DNA, the CDR3 is TGTGCCGGGAACCGGGGGGCCCAAGAGACCCAGTACTTC. Translation gives CAGNRGAQETQYF.

V is TRBV30 and J is TRBJ2-5, with 15 bases matching TRBD2. Germline CDR1 is GTSNPN and CDR2 is SVGIG (reference sequence). The length of the CDR3 is 17 residues. V shed 0 bases, J shed 4 bases, and the junction held 6 bases outside the gene matches. CDR3: CAWSVWTSGRAGETQYF. The CDR3 DNA sequence: TGTGCCTGGAGTGTATGGACTAGCGGGAGGGCGGGAGAGACCCAGTACTTC.

The genes are TRBV10-3 and TRBJ2-7; 9 bases line up with TRBD1. The CDR3 has 13 residues. CDR1 is ENHRY, CDR2 SYGVKD, per germline. With 4 bases clipped from V and 3 bases from J, the junction kept 1 base outside the gene matches. This CDR3 reads CAISGQGGYEQYF. In DNA form, the CDR3 reads TGTGCCATCAGTGGACAGGGGGGCTACGAGCAGTACTTC.

V and J are TRBV9 and TRBJ2-1, with D unresolved. Trimming removed 0 bases from V and 6 bases from J, with 16 bases in between. Germline CDR1 is SGDLS and CDR2 is YYNGEE. The CDR3 contains 16 residues. Here the CDR3 DNA reads TGTGCCAGCAGCGTAGCTTGGAGTGGTCAATTCAATGAGCAGTTCTTC. It translates to CASSVAWSGQFNEQFF.

The chain has TRBV28 and TRBJ1-4; perhaps TRBD1 as D (6 bases). CDR1 and CDR2 (germline): MDHEN, SYDVKM. V gave up 7 bases and J gave up 4 bases, with 13 bases separating them. CDR3 length equals 14 residues. For the CDR3, the DNA is TGTGCCAGCAAGGACAGCTCAGTTAATGAAAAACTGTTTTTT. The encoded protein is CASKDSSVNEKLFF.

The V call is TRBV20-1, the J call TRBJ2-5; D is undetermined. From germline, CDR1 is DFQATT and CDR2 SNEGSKA (reference sequence). This CDR3 is 14 amino acids long. V was shortened by 3 bases and J by 5 bases, with 16 bases between the two germline ends. The chain's CDR3 is CSASGVADEETQYF. CDR3 DNA sequence: TGCAGTGCTAGTGGGGTGGCGGATGAGGAGACCCAGTACTTC.

To note about this clone: Different DNA sequences within this sample yield the same CDR3. V is TRBV30 and J is TRBJ2-3, with 10 bases matching TRBD2. CDR3 size: 15 residues. The trim removed 2 bases at V and 0 bases at J, leaving 2 bases unmatched. Germline lookup yields CDR1 GTSNPN and CDR2 SVGIG (reference sequence). The CDR3 DNA follows: TGTGCCTGGAGTAGGACTAGCGGAAGCACAGATACGCAGTATTTT. Encoded protein: CAWSRTSGSTDTQYF.

The CDR3 loop reads CASRVLATGFEQYF. The CDR3 nucleotides read TGTGCCAGCAGAGTCTTAGCTACGGGGTTCGAGCAGTACTTC. V gene TRBV27 combines with J gene TRBJ2-7; TRBD2 might be the D (5 bases). Trimming shortened V by 6 bases and J by 6 bases, and 18 bases separated the two germline ends. CDR1 MNHEY and CDR2 SMNVEV come from the germline V gene (reference sequence). This CDR3 spans 14 amino acids.

The V and J genes are TRBV21-1 and TRBJ2-7; the table's TRBD1 call for D was not verified on the DNA. TRBV21-1 is flagged as a pseudogene. CDR3 size: 15 residues. The CDR3 coding sequence is TGTGCCAGCAGCAGGGACAGAGCCTTCTCCTACGAGCAGTACTTC. Translation: CASSRDRAFSYEQYF.

The chain has TRBV6-2 or TRBV6-3 and TRBJ2-6; D is ambiguous. The V end was cut by 3 bases, the J end by 4 bases, with 13 bases between. The CDR3 runs to 16 residues. Per the germline V gene, CDR1 is MNHEY and CDR2 is SVGEGT. The CDR3 DNA sequence: TGTGCCAGCAGTTATCCAGCGAATAGGGGGGCCAACGTCCTGACTTTC. Amino acids: CASSYPANRGANVLTF.

The V and J genes are TRBV19 and TRBJ2-7; maybe TRBD1 (6 bases). Germline CDR1 LNHDA, CDR2 SQIVND (reference sequence). The CDR3 is 12 residues long. The CDR3 loop is CATRGTTYEQYF. The DNA of the CDR3 is TGTGCTACTAGAGGGACAACCTACGAGCAGTACTTC.

This clone has only one observation. The chain joins TRBV4-2 to TRBJ2-2; 10 nucleotides line up with TRBD2. Per germline, CDR1 LGHNA and CDR2 YNFKEQ. The CDR3 covers 16 residues. The V gene end was trimmed by 1 base and the J gene end by 2 bases; junction bases not matched to a gene: 1. This CDR3 reads CASSQGTSGNTGELFF. CDR3 nucleotide sequence: TGTGCCAGCAGCCAAGGGACTAGCGGTAACACCGGGGAGCTGTTTTTT.

The genes are TRBV7-9 and TRBJ1-6, with TRBD1 as a possible D gene (5 bases). The germline gives CDR1 SEHNR, CDR2 FQNEAQ (reference sequence). CDR3 length equals 15 residues. Trimming left V 1 base short and J 6 bases short, with 10 bases between. As DNA, the CDR3 is TGTGCCAGCAGCTTAGAGGGGCAAGGTAATTCACCCCTCCACTTT. Translation: CASSLEGQGNSPLHF.

This clone has a single count. J is TRBJ2-2 and V is TRBV5-1; 7 bases map to TRBD2. Germline CDR1 is SGHRS and CDR2 is YFSETQ. The CDR3 covers 16 residues. V was clipped by 0 bases and J by 3 bases; unmatched bases: 5. Here the CDR3 DNA reads TGCGCCAGCAGCTTGGTCTCTAGCGGCTACACCGGGGAGCTGTTTTTT. Amino acid sequence: CASSLVSSGYTGELFF.

The rearrangement joins TRBV9 to TRBJ1-6, with D possibly TRBD1 on 5 matching bases. Between the trimmed V and J ends, which lost 0 bases and 4 bases, there was a span of 8 bases. CDR1 is SGDLS, CDR2 YYNGEE, per germline. This CDR3 has 15 amino acids. In nucleotides, the CDR3 is TGTGCCAGCAGCGTAGCCGGGACTTATAATTCACCCCTCCACTTT. It codes for CASSVAGTYNSPLHF. The whole variable domain, remainder taken from reference TRBV9 and TRBJ1-6, is DSGVTQTPKHLITATGQRVTLRCSPRSGDLSVYWYQQSLDQGLQFLIQYYNGEERAKGNILERFSAQQFPDLHSELNLSSLELGDSALYFCASSVAGTYNSPLHFGNGTRLTVT.